The 2 T cell receptor beta chains below were found in one sample sequenced in a study of shared clonotypes between healthy human individuals. Measured with immunoSEQ multiplex PCR; TCRdb has only the in-frame clones, and not every one. The sample has fewer than 1.8 million clones; about 98.5% are singletons. What was sequenced was naive CD4+ T cells sorted from blood. The subset here: CD45RA+ positively selected. Source of these receptors: a man aged 25-45 years in good health.

The chain combines TRBV7-2 with TRBJ2-7, with 9 positions matching TRBD2. This CDR3 is 16 amino acids long. The V and J ends lost 5 bases and 3 bases, in that order; junction bases with no gene match: 11. The germline gives CDR1 SGHTA, CDR2 FQGNSA. The CDR3 here is CASSPFWTSEHYEQYF. CDR3 DNA: TGTGCCAGCAGCCCCTTTTGGACTAGCGAACACTACGAGCAGTACTTC.

The chain has TRBV6-1 and TRBJ2-2; D perhaps matches TRBD2 (6 bases). Germline CDR1 MNHNS, CDR2 SASEGT. V was pared by 2 bases and J by 5 bases, with 18 bases between. This CDR3 is 17 amino acids long. CDR3 in amino acids: CASSELGTGVRTGELFF. The CDR3 nucleotides read TGTGCCAGCAGTGAACTAGGAACGGGAGTTAGGACCGGGGAGCTGTTTTTT.